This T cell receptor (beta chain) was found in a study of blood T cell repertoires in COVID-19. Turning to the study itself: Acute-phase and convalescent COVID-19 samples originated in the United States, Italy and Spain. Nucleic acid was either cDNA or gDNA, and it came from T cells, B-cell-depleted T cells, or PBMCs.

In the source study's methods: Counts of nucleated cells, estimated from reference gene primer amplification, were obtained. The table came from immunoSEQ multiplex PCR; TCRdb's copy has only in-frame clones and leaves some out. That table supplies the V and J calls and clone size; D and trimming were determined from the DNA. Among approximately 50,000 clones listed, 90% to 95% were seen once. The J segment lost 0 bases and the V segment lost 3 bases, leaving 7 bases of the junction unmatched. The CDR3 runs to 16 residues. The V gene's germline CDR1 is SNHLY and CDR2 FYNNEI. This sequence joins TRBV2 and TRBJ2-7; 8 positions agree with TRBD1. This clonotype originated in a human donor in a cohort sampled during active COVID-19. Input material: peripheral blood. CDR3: CASSDRWDRSSYEQYF. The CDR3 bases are TGTGCCAGCAGTGATAGGTGGGACAGGAGCTCCTACGAGCAGTACTTC.